This T cell receptor (beta chain) emerged from a study of technical replicates of blood from a handful of donors. Method: immunoSEQ multiplex PCR; TCRdb's copy keeps in-frame clones and lacks some. Among some 66,000 clones listed, 88% were seen once. Sequencing used PBMCs. The clonotype originates from a human donor in good health. Some clones in this sample may be carry-over from other donors' samples.

The CDR3 nucleotides read TGTGCCATCAGTGAGTCCGAACTTGAGTCCTACGAGCAGTACTTC. Translated, it gives CAISESELESYEQYF. The J gene is TRBJ2-7, the V gene TRBV10-3; D is unclear. From germline, CDR1 is ENHRY and CDR2 SYGVKD. The CDR3 consists of 15 residues. Between the trimmed V and J ends, which lost 0 bases and 1 base, there was a span of 10 bases.